This TCR beta chain was obtained from a study of blood T cell repertoires in COVID-19. About the research overall: COVID-19 samples, acute and convalescent, were from the United States, Italy and Spain. T cells, B-cell-depleted T cells, or PBMCs provided the cDNA or gDNA that served as material.

Measured with immunoSEQ multiplex PCR; TCRdb has only the in-frame clones, and not every one. The sample has nearly 60,000 clones; around 90% are singletons. Germline lookup yields CDR1 SGHNT and CDR2 YYREEE (reference sequence). The V end was cut by 5 bases, the J end by 3 bases, with 8 bases between. The CDR3 covers 12 residues. This clone was detected only once. The sequence came from a man in his 60s with active COVID-19. The gene calls are TRBV5-4 and TRBJ1-1; D is undetermined. The sequenced sample was peripheral blood. CDR3 DNA: TGTGCCAGCAGGAGGGTAGACACTGAAGCTTTCTTT. Its translation: CASRRVDTEAFF.